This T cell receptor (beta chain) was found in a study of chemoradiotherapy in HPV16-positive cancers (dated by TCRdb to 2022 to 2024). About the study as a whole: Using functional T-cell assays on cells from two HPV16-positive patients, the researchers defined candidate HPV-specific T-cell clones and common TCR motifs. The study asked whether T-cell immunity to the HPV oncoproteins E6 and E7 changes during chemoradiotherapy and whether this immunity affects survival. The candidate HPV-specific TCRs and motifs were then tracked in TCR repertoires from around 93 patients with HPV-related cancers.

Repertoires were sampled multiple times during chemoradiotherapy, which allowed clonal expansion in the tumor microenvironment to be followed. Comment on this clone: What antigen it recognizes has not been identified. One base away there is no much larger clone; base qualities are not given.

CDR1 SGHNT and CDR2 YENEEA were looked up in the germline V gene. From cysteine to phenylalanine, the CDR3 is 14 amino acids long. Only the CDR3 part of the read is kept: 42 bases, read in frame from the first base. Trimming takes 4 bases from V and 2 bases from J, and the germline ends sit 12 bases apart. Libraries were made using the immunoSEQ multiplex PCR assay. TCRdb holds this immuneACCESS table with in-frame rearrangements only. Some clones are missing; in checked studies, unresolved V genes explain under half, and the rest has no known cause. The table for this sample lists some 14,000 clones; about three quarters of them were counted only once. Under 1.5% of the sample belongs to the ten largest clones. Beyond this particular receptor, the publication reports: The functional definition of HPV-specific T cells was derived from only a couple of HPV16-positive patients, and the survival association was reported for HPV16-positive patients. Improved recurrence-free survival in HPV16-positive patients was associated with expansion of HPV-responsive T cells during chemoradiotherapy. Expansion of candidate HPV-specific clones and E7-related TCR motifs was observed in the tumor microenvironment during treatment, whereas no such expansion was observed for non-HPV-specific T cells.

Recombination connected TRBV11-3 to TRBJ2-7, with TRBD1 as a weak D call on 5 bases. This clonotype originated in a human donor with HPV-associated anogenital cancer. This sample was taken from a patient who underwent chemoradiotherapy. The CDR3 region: CASSSRQRPYEQYF. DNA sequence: TGTGCCAGCAGCTCACGACAGCGTCCCTACGAGCAGTACTTC.